This TCR beta chain appears in the sequencing data of a study of cytomegalovirus exposure and HLA in healthy donors. About the study: Approximately 200 million T cells yielded some 120 million unique TCR beta sequences in earlier analysis. General study points: Most TCR sequences showed up rarely, but some public TCRs showed up in many donors. Most subjects had HLA-A and HLA-B alleles reportedly predicted accurately by TCR beta sequences.

This clone was counted only a few times. The antigen is unknown. This PCR relied on a set of 60 Vbeta primers and 13 Jbeta primers. Libraries were prepared by immunoSEQ multiplex PCR; TCRdb keeps only in-frame clonotypes and omits some of them. The table includes under 200,000 clones, around nine tenths detected once. Germline V gene sequence: CDR1 MRHNA, CDR2 SNTAGT. The CDR3 spans 15 residues. The V gene end was trimmed by 5 bases and the J gene end by 6 bases; junction bases not matched to a gene: 6. The J gene is TRBJ2-3, the V gene TRBV6-4; 12 bases align to TRBD1. The receptor comes from a woman between 18 and 29 years old in good health and CMV-seronegative. Sequenced: PBMCs. CDR3 bases: TGTGCCAGCAGTTCCGGGACAGGGGGCCTGGATACGCAGTATTTT. Its translation: CASSSGTGGLDTQYF.